This entry lists 24 T cell receptor beta chains sequenced from one sample in a study of CD8 T cells in Susac syndrome. RNA totalling roughly 0.45 to 1 ug underwent reverse transcription with random hexamers. From the immunoSEQ multiplex PCR reads, TCRdb called clonotypes with MiXCR, one entry per CDR3 protein. Of fewer than 350,000 distinct CDR3 sequences listed, under 95% are singletons. The sequenced material came from CD4+ T cells from PBMCs. The receptors stem from a human donor with multiple sclerosis.

The J gene is TRBJ2-5, the V gene TRBV3-1; D is ambiguous. V gave up 1 base and J gave up 9 bases, with 9 bases separating them. The CDR3 sequence is 12 residues long. Looked up from germline, CDR1 is LGHDT and CDR2 is YNNKEL (reference sequence). CDR3 nucleotides: TGTGCCAGCAGCCAAGGCCAAACGTCCCAGTACTTC. Its protein is CASSQGQTSQYF.

The V call is TRBV7-2, the J call TRBJ1-1; tentatively, D is TRBD1 (5 bases). The CDR3 covers 12 residues. The V and J ends lost 5 bases and 9 bases respectively, with 13 bases between them. CDR1 SGHTA and CDR2 FQGNSA come from the germline V gene. The CDR3, as DNA: TGTGCCAGCAGCCCGCCGGGACCTAAAGCTTTCTTT. Translation: CASSPPGPKAFF.

V usage is TRBV6-2 or TRBV6-3 and J usage is TRBJ1-4, with a possible D match to TRBD1 (6 bases). Trimming removed 10 bases from V and 3 bases from J, with 18 bases in between. Germline-derived CDR1 and CDR2 are MNHEY and SVGEGT. There are 15 residues in the CDR3. The CDR3 protein is CATRDKTGANEKLFF. CDR3 coding DNA: TGTGCCACCCGCGACAAGACAGGAGCTAATGAAAAACTGTTTTTT.

This clonotype has just a few counts. The rearrangement links TRBV30 to TRBJ1-1, with D perhaps TRBD1 (6 bases). Trimming pared 3 bases from V and 5 bases from J, leaving 22 bases between. This CDR3 has 16 residues. The germline gives CDR1 GTSNPN, CDR2 SVGIG (reference sequence). CDR3 amino acids: CAWRTSGLPRGTEAFF. Here the CDR3 DNA reads TGTGCCTGGAGGACGTCGGGCCTCCCGAGGGGGACTGAAGCTTTCTTT.

The rearrangement joins TRBV4-2 to TRBJ1-2; a possible D gene is TRBD1 (5 bases). The germline gives CDR1 LGHNA, CDR2 YNFKEQ. This CDR3 has 14 amino acids. Trimming removed 0 bases at V and 8 bases at J, with 13 bases between. The CDR3, as DNA: TGTGCCAGCAGCCAAGACTTGCCCGGGGCAGGCTACACCTTC. Translation gives CASSQDLPGAGYTF.

The chain joins TRBV20-1 to TRBJ2-2; 7 nucleotides line up with TRBD2. The CDR3 spans 15 residues. From germline, CDR1 is DFQATT and CDR2 SNEGSKA (reference sequence). V was pared by 3 bases and J by 6 bases, with 10 bases of the junction left unmatched. For the CDR3, the DNA is TGCAGTGCTAGTGTTCCGGGGGGAACACCCGGGGAGCTGTTTTTT. It yields the protein CSASVPGGTPGELFF.

This chain links TRBV21-1 with TRBJ2-7. TRBV21-1 represents a pseudogene. There are 14 residues in the CDR3. The CDR3 region is CASSKDGNSYEQYF. Here the CDR3 DNA reads TGTGCCAGCAGCAAAGATGGCAACTCCTACGAGCAGTACTTC.

The chain employs TRBV19 and TRBJ2-5, with no clear D. Deletions cut 3 bases from V and 2 bases from J, with 7 bases between. From germline, CDR1 is LNHDA and CDR2 SQIVND (reference sequence). This CDR3 comprises 13 residues. DNA of the CDR3: TGTGCCAGTAGTATCGCGATTCAAGAGACCCAGTACTTC. This codes for CASSIAIQETQYF.

V usage is TRBV5-4 and J usage is TRBJ1-1; TRBD1 matches 8 bases. Looked up from germline, CDR1 is SGHNT and CDR2 is YYREEE (reference sequence). This CDR3 region has 14 residues. The V gene end was trimmed by 9 bases and the J gene end by 6 bases; junction bases not matched to a gene: 13. CDR3 nucleotides: TGTGCCACCTTTCTCAGGGGGCGTATGGCTGAAGCTTTCTTT. It yields the protein CATFLRGRMAEAFF.

The J gene is TRBJ1-2, the V gene TRBV4-3, with a possible D match to TRBD1 (5 bases). Trimming left V 0 bases short and J 2 bases short, with 10 bases between. This CDR3 is built from 15 residues. Germline V gene sequence: CDR1 LGHNA, CDR2 YSLEER. The CDR3 protein is CASSQDPAGNYGYTF. CDR3 coding DNA: TGCGCCAGCAGCCAAGATCCAGCAGGGAACTATGGCTACACCTTC.

This chain connects TRBV20-1 to TRBJ2-1, with 7 bases identical to TRBD1. Germline loops: CDR1 DFQATT, CDR2 SNEGSKA (reference sequence). The CDR3 sequence is 16 residues long. V shed 5 bases, J shed 6 bases, and the junction held 16 bases outside the gene matches. Written as DNA, the CDR3 is TGCAGTGCTCGCCCCCCAGACAGGGTGTTGGGCAATGAGCAGTTCTTC. Protein sequence: CSARPPDRVLGNEQFF.

The chain recombines TRBV6-6 with TRBJ2-7; D might be TRBD1 (5 bases). V was cut by 1 base and J by 0 bases, with 7 bases left in between. Germline lookup yields CDR1 MNHNY and CDR2 SVGAGI (reference sequence). This CDR3 has 14 residues. CDR3 loop: CASSYFDSSYEQYF. CDR3 DNA: TGTGCCAGCAGTTACTTCGACAGCTCCTACGAGCAGTACTTC.

This clonotype was seen a single time. V and J are TRBV19 and TRBJ2-7; D tentatively reads TRBD1 or TRBD2 (5 bases each). V lost 4 bases to trimming and J lost 7 bases, with 17 bases between them. Germline V gene lookup returns CDR1 LNHDA and CDR2 SQIVND (reference sequence). The CDR3 length is 14 residues. The CDR3 loop reads CASSTNRDPEEQYF. CDR3 bases: TGTGCCAGTAGTACCAACCGGGACCCGGAGGAGCAGTACTTC. Supplemented by reference TRBV19 and TRBJ2-7, the full variable domain reads DGGITQSPKYLFRKEGQNVTLSCEQNLNHDAMYWYRQDPGQGLRLIYYSQIVNDFQKGDIAEGYSVSREKKESFPLTVTSAQKNPTAFYLCASSTNRDPEEQYFGPGTRLTVT.

The chain combines TRBV12-3 or TRBV12-4 with TRBJ2-1; TRBD1 might be the D (6 bases). Deletions cut 7 bases from V and 3 bases from J, with 13 bases between. The CDR3 consists of 14 residues. In nucleotides, the CDR3 is TGTGCCAGCAAGGGACAACCGCTCTACAATGAGCAGTTCTTC. Protein: CASKGQPLYNEQFF.

The chain combines TRBV7-2 with TRBJ2-4; possibly TRBD1 or TRBD2 for D (6 bases each). Germline V CDR1 and CDR2: SGHTA, FQGNSA. CDR3 length equals 18 residues. Trimming stripped 5 bases from V and 8 bases from J, with 28 bases between. CDR3 coding DNA: TGTGCCAGCAGCCCCGGGGCGAGGGGGGCTCCAGATGGGGACATTCAGTACTTC. Protein sequence: CASSPGARGAPDGDIQYF.

This clonotype was detected once. The rearrangement links TRBV11-2 to TRBJ1-1, with D possibly matching TRBD1 (5 bases). Deletions cut 5 bases from V and 7 bases from J, with 20 bases between. The CDR3 has 15 residues. Germline loops: CDR1 SGHAT, CDR2 FQNNGV. CDR3 nucleotides: TGTGCCAGCAGCCCCCAATTCCAAGGGGCGGGTGAAGCTTTCTTT. Translation gives CASSPQFQGAGEAFF.

This clonotype is a singleton in its sample. V gene TRBV7-9 combines with J gene TRBJ1-2; the match to TRBD1 covers 7 bases. J lost 8 bases, V lost 6 bases, and 3 bases had no gene match. CDR3 length: 11 amino acids. The V gene's germline CDR1 is SEHNR and CDR2 FQNEAQ (reference sequence). CDR3 protein: CASRRQGGYTF. CDR3 DNA sequence: TGTGCCAGCAGGAGACAGGGAGGCTACACCTTC.

This sequence joins TRBV7-8 and TRBJ1-2; unclear D gene. The CDR3 runs to 16 residues. V lost 3 bases and J lost 8, with 22 bases in between. In germline, CDR1 is SGHVS, CDR2 FQNEAQ. The DNA of the CDR3 is TGTGCCAGCAGCTTCTCCCAAATTTCAGACCCTCGGGGCTACACCTTC. Amino acid sequence: CASSFSQISDPRGYTF.

The chain recombines TRBV3-1 with TRBJ1-4; D unclear. V was shortened by 4 bases and J by 8 bases, with 14 bases between the two germline ends. This CDR3 has 14 amino acids. Germline V gene data show CDR1 as LGHDT and CDR2 as YNNKEL (reference sequence). The DNA of the CDR3 is TGTGCCAGCAGCCCCCGGACGCGTCGGGAAAAACTGTTTTTT. Its translation is CASSPRTRREKLFF.

The chain uses TRBV7-8 and TRBJ2-7, with TRBD2 as a possible D gene (5 bases). With 5 bases removed from V and 5 bases from J, the gap between germline ends came to 7 bases. The germline V gene encodes CDR1 SGHVS and CDR2 FQNEAQ. The CDR3 loop spans 11 amino acids. The CDR3 sequence: CASSGSHEQYF. The CDR3 region has the DNA TGTGCCAGCAGCGGGAGCCACGAGCAGTACTTC. Together with reference TRBV7-8 and TRBJ2-7, the CDR3 gives the full variable domain: GAGVSQSPRYKVAKRGQDVALRCDPISGHVSLFWYQQALGQGPEFLTYFQNEAQLDKSGLPSDRFFAERPEGSVSTLKIQRTQQEDSAVYLCASSGSHEQYFGPGTRLTVT.

This clonotype has more than one count but fewer than ten. V usage is TRBV6-2 or TRBV6-3 and J usage is TRBJ2-5; D tentatively fits TRBD1 or TRBD2 (5 bases each). Trimming pared 5 bases from V and 5 bases from J, leaving 15 bases between. The CDR3 has 14 residues. From germline, CDR1 is MNHEY and CDR2 SVGEGT. The chain's CDR3 is CASSTLPGRETQYF. The CDR3 coding sequence is TGTGCCAGCAGTACCCTCCCGGGGCGCGAGACCCAGTACTTC.

V is TRBV12-3 or TRBV12-4 and J is TRBJ1-3; D is ambiguous. This CDR3 comprises 11 residues. The germline V and J ends were trimmed by 5 bases and 3 bases, with 2 bases remaining between them. CDR3 sequence reads: CASSLGNTIYF. Written as DNA, the CDR3 is TGTGCCAGCAGTCTTGGAAACACCATATATTTT.

This rearrangement joins TRBV30 to TRBJ1-1; 9 bases line up with TRBD1. Per germline, CDR1 GTSNPN and CDR2 SVGIG (reference sequence). The length of the CDR3 is 16 residues. Trimming at V came to 0 bases and at J to 4 bases, leaving 9 bases not matched to a gene. In nucleotides, the CDR3 is TGTGCCTGGAGTGTACCCGGGACAGGGCAGGTCACTGAAGCTTTCTTT. Protein product: CAWSVPGTGQVTEAFF.

This clonotype was observed a single time. The chain joins TRBV7-8 to TRBJ1-4; TRBD1 might be the D (5 bases). Germline loops: CDR1 SGHVS, CDR2 FQNEAQ. V shed 2 bases and J shed 8 bases, with 21 bases lying between them. The CDR3 length is 17 residues. CDR3 amino acids: CASSLLGSGSGGEKLFF. The CDR3, as DNA: TGTGCCAGCAGCTTATTAGGGTCAGGGAGTGGGGGGGAAAAACTGTTTTTT.